The rows below give T cell receptor beta chains drawn from one sample of a study of OX40 agonist ivuxolimab in advanced cancers. TCRdb keeps only in-frame clones here, not all; method: immunoSEQ multiplex PCR. The sample has 70,000 or so clones; 90% to 95% are singletons. The source was CD4+ or CD8+ T cells sorted from blood, collected in a trial of the OX40 agonist ivuxolimab. The source is an adult with an advanced solid tumor such as melanoma, head and neck, liver or kidney cancer. Each CDR3 is given with its conserved first and last residue.

v_call	j_call	cdr3_aa
TRBV28	TRBJ1-5	CASSSENSGNQPQHF
TRBV6-1	TRBJ2-3	CASSETGSTDTQYF
TRBV5-4	TRBJ1-2	CASSRKVTGGTDGYTF
TRBV2	TRBJ2-7	CASTGQGYEQYF
TRBV9	TRBJ2-2	CASSVGGSNTGELFF
TRBV30	TRBJ2-7	CAWTSGPYEQYF
TRBV5-4	TRBJ1-4	CASSPMGANEKLFF
TRBV6-5	TRBJ1-2	CASSSRERGYGYTF
TRBV27	TRBJ2-2	CASSLNTGELFF
TRBV4-3	TRBJ2-2	CASSQGTRQNTGELFF
TRBV19	TRBJ2-2	CASSPTRGFGGELFF
TRBV7-9	TRBJ2-3	CASSSSGVFTDTQYF
TRBV28	TRBJ2-7	CASSFGSAGAVGSYEQYF
TRBV5-6	TRBJ2-7	CASSLRDRAYEQYF
TRBV2	TRBJ2-1	CASSDGSSYNEQLF
TRBV5-4	TRBJ2-7	CASSFNSPYEQYF
TRBV18	TRBJ2-5	CASSPGLAGEYQETQYF
TRBV5-1	TRBJ1-4	CASSLGSSNEKLFF
TRBV13	TRBJ2-3	CASSARTDTQYF
TRBV7-9	TRBJ2-3	CASSLKATDTQYF
TRBV7-2	TRBJ2-1	CASSSELGREQFF
TRBV28	TRBJ2-7	CASSPGTSGSAYEQYF
TRBV7-3	TRBJ2-3	CASSPGTSGTDTQYF
TRBV6-6	TRBJ2-5	CASSGLAGVETQYF
TRBV10-3	TRBJ1-5	CAISALGDSNQPQHF
TRBV10-3	TRBJ2-7	CAISDYTSGMGGEQYF
TRBV15	TRBJ2-3	CATSRGSLAGGPTDTQYF
TRBV11-1	TRBJ2-1	CASRPSPSSYNEQFF
TRBV7-2	TRBJ2-2	CASSSYGQASGELFF
TRBV4-1	TRBJ2-1	CASSQVASSFNNEQFF
TRBV5-6	TRBJ2-6	CASSPLGQGVGGANVLTF
TRBV14	TRBJ1-2	CASSQGQGNYGYTF
TRBV7-9	TRBJ2-1	CASSPVRGSDNEQFF
TRBV28	TRBJ2-2	CASIREENTGELFF
TRBV19	TRBJ1-1	CASSTPSRMNTEAFF
TRBV6-4	TRBJ2-1	CASSVEGRFHEQFF
TRBV7-9	TRBJ2-5	CASSPTGWGETQYF
TRBV6-5	TRBJ2-7	CASSYQEAASYEQYF
TRBV7-3	TRBJ2-3	CASSQPPGGTDTQYF
TRBV6-6	TRBJ1-4	CASRQTGEVPQKLFF
TRBV28	TRBJ2-1	CASSFSGRDNEQFF
TRBV11-2	TRBJ2-3	CASSFHQDTQYF
TRBV10-3	TRBJ2-7	CAISESWRGSYEQYF
TRBV5-4	TRBJ2-5	CASSSPGEETQYF
TRBV11-3	TRBJ1-1	CASSLVFGVGTEAFF
TRBV7-6	TRBJ2-5	CASSLVFSGRSKETQYF
TRBV5-6	TRBJ2-3	CASSDRRRRYSTDTQYF
TRBV11-1	TRBJ2-7	CASSLGQVYEQYF
TRBV11-3	TRBJ2-7	CASSSRNRGLYEQYF
TRBV6-5	TRBJ1-1	CASSFIGTEAFF
TRBV27	TRBJ2-7	CASRRTSGSYEQYF